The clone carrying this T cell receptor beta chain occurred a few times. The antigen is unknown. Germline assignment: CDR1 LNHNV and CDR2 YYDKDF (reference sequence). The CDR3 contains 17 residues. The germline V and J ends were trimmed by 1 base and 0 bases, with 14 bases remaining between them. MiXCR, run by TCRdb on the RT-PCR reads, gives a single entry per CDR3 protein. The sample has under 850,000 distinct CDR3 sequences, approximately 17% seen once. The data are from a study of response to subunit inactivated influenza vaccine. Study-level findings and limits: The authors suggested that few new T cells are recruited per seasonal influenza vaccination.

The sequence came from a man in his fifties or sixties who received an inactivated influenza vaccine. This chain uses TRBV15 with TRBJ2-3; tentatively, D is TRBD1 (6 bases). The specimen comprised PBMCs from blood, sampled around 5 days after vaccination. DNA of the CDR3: TGTGCCACCAGCAGAGGTCTCAGGGGCACAAGCACAGATACGCAGTATTTT. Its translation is CATSRGLRGTSTDTQYF.